The sequence of this TCR beta chain was determined in a study of blood T cell repertoires in COVID-19. Using immunoSEQ multiplex PCR, the repertoire was profiled, and TCRdb retains in-frame clones only, with some absent. The top ten hold roughly 3.1% of the sample, which has roughly 500,000 clones, 80% to 90% seen once. In this sample, this clone turned up once. V was clipped by 3 bases and J by 2 bases, with 12 bases between them. CDR3 length: 15 residues. CDR1 is MNHNS, CDR2 SASEGT, per germline. Material: peripheral blood. The J gene is TRBJ2-3, the V gene TRBV6-1; D possibly corresponds to TRBD2 (5 bases). The source of this sequence is a human donor in a cohort sampled during active COVID-19. The CDR3 DNA follows: TGTGCCAGCAGTGAGTCGGGGATATCCACAGATACGCAGTATTTT. This codes for CASSESGISTDTQYF.